The subject of this entry is one T cell receptor beta chain. Recruited during active infection, patients (from Seattle) were subsequently followed longitudinally. The record originates from a study of blood T cell repertoires in COVID-19. Across the whole study: Samples of COVID-19 (acute and convalescent) were obtained from the United States, Italy and Spain.

V shed 1 base and J 3 bases; nucleotides not matched to a gene: 11. Germline V gives CDR1 KGHSH, CDR2 LQKENI. The length of the CDR3 is 18 residues. The method was immunoSEQ multiplex PCR; TCRdb's version includes in-frame clones alone and lacks a portion of them. Here the sample spans approximately 170,000 clones, approximately 85% being singletons. This clonotype was obtained from a man at least 80 years old with COVID-19, enrolled during active disease. The sample taken for sequencing was peripheral blood. The V and J genes are TRBV18 and TRBJ1-2; 10 nucleotides align to TRBD1. The CDR3 DNA follows: TGTGCCAGCTCACCACGGGGCCTGGGACAGGGGTTCGACTATGGCTACACCTTC. Its translation is CASSPRGLGQGFDYGYTF.